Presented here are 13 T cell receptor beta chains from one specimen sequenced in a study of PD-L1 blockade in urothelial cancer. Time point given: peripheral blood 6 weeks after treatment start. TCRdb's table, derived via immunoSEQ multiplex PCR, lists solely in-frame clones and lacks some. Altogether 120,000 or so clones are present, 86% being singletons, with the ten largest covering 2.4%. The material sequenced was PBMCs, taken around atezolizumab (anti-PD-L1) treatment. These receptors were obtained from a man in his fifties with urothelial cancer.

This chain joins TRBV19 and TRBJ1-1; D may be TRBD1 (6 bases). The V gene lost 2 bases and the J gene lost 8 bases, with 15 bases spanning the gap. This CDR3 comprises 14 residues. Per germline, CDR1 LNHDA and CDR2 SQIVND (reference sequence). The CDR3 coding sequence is TGTGCCAGTAGTATAAGGGGTGGCAGGGGAGAAGCTTTCTTT. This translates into CASSIRGGRGEAFF.

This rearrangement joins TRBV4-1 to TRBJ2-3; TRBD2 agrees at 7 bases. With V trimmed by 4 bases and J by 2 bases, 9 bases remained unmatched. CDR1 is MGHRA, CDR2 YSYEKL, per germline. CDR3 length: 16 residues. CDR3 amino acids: CASSLPPGGSTDTQYF. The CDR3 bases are TGCGCCAGCAGCCTGCCTCCGGGAGGCTCCACAGATACGCAGTATTTT.

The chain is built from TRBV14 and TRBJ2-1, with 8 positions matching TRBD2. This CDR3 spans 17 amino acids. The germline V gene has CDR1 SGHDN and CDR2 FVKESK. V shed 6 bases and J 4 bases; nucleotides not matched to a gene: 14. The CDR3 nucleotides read TGTGCCAGCAGTCAACTCCTGAGAAGCGGGAGTTACAATGAGCAGTTCTTC. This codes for CASSQLLRSGSYNEQFF.

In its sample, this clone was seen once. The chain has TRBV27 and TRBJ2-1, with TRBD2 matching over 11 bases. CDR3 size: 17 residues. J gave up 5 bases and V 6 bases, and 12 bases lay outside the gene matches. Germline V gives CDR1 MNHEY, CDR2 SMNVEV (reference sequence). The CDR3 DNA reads TGTGCCAGCAGCCGTACTAGCGGGAGTGCTAGCCACAATGAGCAGTTCTTC. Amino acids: CASSRTSGSASHNEQFF.

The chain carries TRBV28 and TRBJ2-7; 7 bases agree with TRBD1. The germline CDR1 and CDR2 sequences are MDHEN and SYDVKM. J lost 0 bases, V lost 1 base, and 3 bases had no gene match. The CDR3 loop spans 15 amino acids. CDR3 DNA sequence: TGTGCCAGCAGTTTATCGAGACAGGGCTCCTACGAGCAGTACTTC. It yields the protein CASSLSRQGSYEQYF.

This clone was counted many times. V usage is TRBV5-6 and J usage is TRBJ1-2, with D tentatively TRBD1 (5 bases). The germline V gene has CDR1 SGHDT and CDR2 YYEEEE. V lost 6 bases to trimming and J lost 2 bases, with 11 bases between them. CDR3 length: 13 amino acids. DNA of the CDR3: TGTGCCAGCATGCCGCCAGGGAACTATGGCTACACCTTC. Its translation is CASMPPGNYGYTF. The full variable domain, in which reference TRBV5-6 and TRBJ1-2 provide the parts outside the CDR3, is DAGVTQSPTHLIKTRGQQVTLRCSPKSGHDTVSWYQQALGQGPQFIFQYYEEEERQRGNFPDRFSGHQFPNYSSELNVNALLLGDSALYLCASMPPGNYGYTFGSGTRLTVV.

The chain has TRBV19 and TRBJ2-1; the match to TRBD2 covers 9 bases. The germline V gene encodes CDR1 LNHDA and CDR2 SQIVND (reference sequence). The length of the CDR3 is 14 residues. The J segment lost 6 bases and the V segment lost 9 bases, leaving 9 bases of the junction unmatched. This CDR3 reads CASYSREGINEQFF. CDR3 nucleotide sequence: TGTGCCAGCTATTCGCGGGAGGGCATCAATGAGCAGTTCTTC. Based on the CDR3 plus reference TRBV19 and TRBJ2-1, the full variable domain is DGGITQSPKYLFRKEGQNVTLSCEQNLNHDAMYWYRQDPGQGLRLIYYSQIVNDFQKGDIAEGYSVSREKKESFPLTVTSAQKNPTAFYLCASYSREGINEQFFGPGTRLTVL.

The CDR3 nucleotides are TGTGCCAGCAGCCGAGGGAGGGAAAAACTGTTTTTT. Translating gives CASSRGREKLFF. The chain links TRBV6-1 to TRBJ1-4; D not resolved. The CDR3 sequence is 12 residues long. Trimming took 6 bases from V and 8 from J, leaving 10 bases between them. The germline gives CDR1 MNHNS, CDR2 SASEGT.

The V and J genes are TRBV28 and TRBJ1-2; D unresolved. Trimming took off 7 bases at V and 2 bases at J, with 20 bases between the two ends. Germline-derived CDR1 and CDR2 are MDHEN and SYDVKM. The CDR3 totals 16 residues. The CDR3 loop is CASTSSKGARNYGYTF. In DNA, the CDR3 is TGTGCCAGCACATCTTCTAAGGGAGCCAGAAACTATGGCTACACCTTC.

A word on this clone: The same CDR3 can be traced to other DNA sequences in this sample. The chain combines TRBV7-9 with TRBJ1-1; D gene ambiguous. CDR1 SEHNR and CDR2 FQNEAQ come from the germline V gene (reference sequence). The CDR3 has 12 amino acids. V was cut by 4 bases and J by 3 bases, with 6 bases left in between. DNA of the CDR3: TGTGCCAGCAGCTGGGGAGACACTGAAGCTTTCTTT. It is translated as CASSWGDTEAFF.

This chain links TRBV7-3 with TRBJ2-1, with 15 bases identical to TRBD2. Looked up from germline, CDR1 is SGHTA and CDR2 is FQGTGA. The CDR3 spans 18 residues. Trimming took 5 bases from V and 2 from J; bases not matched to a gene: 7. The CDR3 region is CASSPLGLAGGAYNEQFF. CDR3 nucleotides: TGTGCCAGCAGCCCCCTGGGACTAGCGGGAGGAGCCTACAATGAGCAGTTCTTC.

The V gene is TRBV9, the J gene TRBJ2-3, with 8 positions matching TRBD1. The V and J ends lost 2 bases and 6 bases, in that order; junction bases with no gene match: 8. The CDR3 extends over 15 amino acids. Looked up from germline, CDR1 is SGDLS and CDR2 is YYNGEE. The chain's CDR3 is CASSVVGTGADTQYF. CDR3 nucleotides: TGTGCCAGCAGCGTTGTTGGGACAGGCGCCGATACGCAGTATTTT.

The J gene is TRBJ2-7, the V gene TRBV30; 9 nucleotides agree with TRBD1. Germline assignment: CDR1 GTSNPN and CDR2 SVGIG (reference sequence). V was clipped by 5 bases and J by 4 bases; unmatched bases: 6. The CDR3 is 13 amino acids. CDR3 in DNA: TGTGCCTGGGCCCGGGACAGGGCGTACGAGCAGTACTTC. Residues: CAWARDRAYEQYF.